The source of this T cell receptor beta chain is a study of T cell responses to AZD1222 COVID-19 vaccine. This table comes from immunoSEQ multiplex PCR, and its TCRdb copy is limited to in-frame clones, with some not included. The sample consists of 130,000 or so clones, roughly nine tenths of them appearing once. Whole-study findings and limits: Clonal diversity may have been underestimated in mostly white British donors. Spike-specific TCR breadth and depth went up after people got two AZD1222 doses.

The V end lost 3 bases, the J end lost 5 bases, and 10 bases lay between the germline ends. The CDR3 consists of 13 residues. Germline V lookup: CDR1 SGHRS, CDR2 YFSETQ. Concerning this clone itself: Its antigen is not identified.

The source is an adult in good health. The sequenced sample was peripheral blood, obtained on day 0 of AZD1222 vaccination. The chain uses TRBV5-1 and TRBJ2-3; tentative D call: TRBD2 (6 bases). CDR3: CASSSRDGDTQYF. In DNA, the CDR3 is TGCGCCAGCAGCTCGCGGGACGGAGATACGCAGTATTTT.